These 32 T cell receptor beta chains were all obtained from the same sample, sequenced in a study of cytomegalovirus exposure and HLA in healthy donors. Primers: 60 Vbeta forward and 13 Jbeta reverse. The assay was immunoSEQ multiplex PCR, and TCRdb's table has in-frame clones only and misses some. The sample holds 150,000 to 200,000 clones; 75% to 85% are singletons and the top ten take roughly 2%. The sample taken for sequencing was PBMCs. Source of these receptors: a woman in her twenties or thirties in good health and CMV-seronegative.

The rearrangement joins TRBV5-1 to TRBJ2-1; 10 nucleotides align to TRBD1. The V and J ends lost 4 bases and 1 base, in that order; junction bases with no gene match: 5. This CDR3 region has 16 residues. Looked up from germline, CDR1 is SGHRS and CDR2 is YFSETQ. The DNA for the CDR3 is TGCGCCAGCAGCCCAGGGACAGGGGAATCCTACAATGAGCAGTTCTTC. Encoded protein: CASSPGTGESYNEQFF.

The genes are TRBV19 and TRBJ2-1; 8 bases are a match to TRBD2. Germline V CDR1 and CDR2: LNHDA, SQIVND (reference sequence). The CDR3 runs to 17 residues. Germline trimming cut 3 bases from V and 2 bases from J; bases unmatched to any gene: 9. The CDR3 DNA reads TGTGCCAGTAGTATCTCCGGGACTAGAGACGCCTACAATGAGCAGTTCTTC. It is translated as CASSISGTRDAYNEQFF.

The chain combines TRBV21-1 with TRBJ2-2; the table's D call TRBD1 went unverified against the DNA. TRBV21-1 represents a pseudogene. This CDR3 is built from 17 residues. The CDR3: CASSKGRTGGRTGELFF. Here the CDR3 DNA reads TGTGCCAGCAGCAAAGGAAGGACAGGGGGCCGCACCGGGGAGCTGTTTTTT.

The chain carries TRBV14 and TRBJ2-5; 8 bases align to TRBD2. Germline loops: CDR1 SGHDN, CDR2 FVKESK. The junction had 14 bases not matched to a gene; V was cut back by 2 bases and J by 0 bases. The CDR3 consists of 19 residues. The CDR3 nucleotides are TGTGCCAGCAGCCAACAGCGGGGGCCACACACCGAGTACCAAGAGACCCAGTACTTC. Translation: CASSQQRGPHTEYQETQYF.

The chain couples TRBV28 to TRBJ1-5; unclear D gene. Between the trimmed V and J ends, which lost 1 base and 2 bases, there was a span of 12 bases. CDR1 is MDHEN and CDR2 is SYDVKM in the germline V gene. The CDR3 sequence is 16 residues long. CDR3 residues: CASSLYGFWGNQPQHF. In DNA, the CDR3 is TGTGCCAGCAGTTTATACGGGTTTTGGGGCAATCAGCCCCAGCATTTT.

This clone came up a few times. This chain joins TRBV29-1 and TRBJ2-2, with TRBD2 matching over 11 bases. The V segment lost 4 bases and the J segment 1 base; nucleotides outside the gene matches: 8. Germline CDR1 reads SQVTM; CDR2 reads ANQGSEA. The CDR3 loop spans 17 amino acids. CDR3 DNA sequence: TGCAGCGTTGGGACTAGCGGGTCAACCCTGAACACCGGGGAGCTGTTTTTT. Residues: CSVGTSGSTLNTGELFF.

This clone was seen a handful of times. The chain has TRBV28 and TRBJ2-5; 9 positions match TRBD2. The J call may not be correct, given that the DNA end is closer to TRBJ2-7. Germline V lookup: CDR1 MDHEN, CDR2 SYDVKM. The CDR3 has 14 residues. The CDR3 DNA follows: TGTGCCAGCGGCCAGCGGGAGGCCTCCTACGAGCAGTACTTC. Translated, it gives CASGQREASYEQYF.

The chain carries TRBV4-2 and TRBJ2-1, with TRBD2 matching over 15 bases. This CDR3 is 19 amino acids long. Trimming took 3 bases from V and 3 from J; bases not matched to a gene: 9. Germline V lookup: CDR1 LGHNA, CDR2 YNFKEQ. The CDR3 here is CASSHPPGTSGGHYNEQFF. In DNA, the CDR3 is TGTGCCAGCAGCCACCCCCCTGGGACTAGCGGGGGGCACTACAATGAGCAGTTCTTC.

Many counts were recorded for this clone. The chain couples TRBV4-1 to TRBJ2-5; TRBD1 aligns across 9 bases. This CDR3 comprises 16 residues. Germline trimming cut 4 bases from V and 5 bases from J; bases unmatched to any gene: 11. Germline V lookup: CDR1 MGHRA, CDR2 YSYEKL. DNA of the CDR3: TGCGCCAGCAGCCCGGGGGAACAGGGGGCGATGGAGACCCAGTACTTC. This sequence encodes CASSPGEQGAMETQYF.

The rearrangement links TRBV7-8 to TRBJ2-7, with TRBD2 matching 14 bases. The germline V gene encodes CDR1 SGHVS and CDR2 FQNEAQ. Trimming cost V 4 bases and J 6 bases; bases outside gene matches: 8. The CDR3 length is 16 residues. The CDR3 DNA follows: TGTGCCAGCAGCTCGGGACTAGCGGGAGTTCTCCCCGAGCAGTACTTC. Its protein product is CASSSGLAGVLPEQYF. Variable domain in full (rest from reference TRBV7-8 and TRBJ2-7): GAGVSQSPRYKVAKRGQDVALRCDPISGHVSLFWYQQALGQGPEFLTYFQNEAQLDKSGLPSDRFFAERPEGSVSTLKIQRTQQEDSAVYLCASSSGLAGVLPEQYFGPGTRLTVT.

The chain carries TRBV7-9 and TRBJ1-2, with TRBD1 matching 7 bases. After removal of 3 bases from V and 7 bases from J, the junction contained 8 bases not matched to a gene. Germline CDR1 SEHNR, CDR2 FQNEAQ (reference sequence). CDR3 length: 14 residues. The CDR3 DNA follows: TGTGCCAGCAGCTTCCCGGGACAGATCTCTGGCTACACCTTC. As protein: CASSFPGQISGYTF.

The chain is built from TRBV6-5 and TRBJ2-5; the D gene is possibly TRBD2 (6 bases). Trimming removed 5 bases from V and 5 bases from J, with 12 bases in between. Germline lookup yields CDR1 MNHEY and CDR2 SVGAGI. CDR3 length equals 13 residues. The CDR3 sequence is CASSPAGRETQYF. The CDR3, as DNA: TGTGCCAGCAGTCCGGCGGGGCGGGAGACCCAGTACTTC.

The chain recombines TRBV6-1 with TRBJ2-7; 7 nucleotides align to TRBD1. J was trimmed by 3 bases and V by 5 bases; bases with no gene match: 4. CDR3 size: 13 residues. CDR1 and CDR2 (germline): MNHNS, SASEGT. CDR3 DNA sequence: TGTGCCAGCAGTTGGGACAGACGCTACGAGCAGTACTTC. Translating it yields CASSWDRRYEQYF.

This sequence joins TRBV11-2 and TRBJ2-7, with D unclear. V lost 1 base and J lost 0, with 10 bases in between. CDR1 and CDR2 (germline): SGHAT, FQNNGV. The CDR3 has 15 amino acids. CDR3 coding DNA: TGTGCCAGCAGCTTAGGAGCTGCCCTCTCCTACGAGCAGTACTTC. This gives the protein CASSLGAALSYEQYF.

A note on this clone: The junction departs from germline at one end; a sequencing error may be responsible. V is TRBV7-9 and J is TRBJ2-5, with 7 bases lining up with TRBD1. Looked up from germline, CDR1 is SEHNR and CDR2 is FQNEAQ (reference sequence). The CDR3 covers 16 residues. The CDR3 sequence is CSSSFDRDPKQETQYF. DNA for the CDR3: TGTTCCAGCAGCTTCGACAGGGACCCAAAACAAGAGACCCAGTACTTC.

The genes are TRBV5-6 and TRBJ2-2; tentatively, D is TRBD1 (6 bases). The V end lost 2 bases, the J end lost 1 base, and 12 bases lay between the germline ends. CDR1 and CDR2 (germline): SGHDT, YYEEEE. This CDR3 has 16 residues. Here the CDR3 reads CASSFRTAQNTGELFF. CDR3 nucleotide sequence: TGTGCCAGCAGCTTTCGGACAGCCCAGAACACCGGGGAGCTGTTTTTT.

The genes are TRBV2 and TRBJ2-1; 9 bases agree with TRBD2. Germline CDR1 and CDR2: SNHLY and FYNNEI. V was pared by 10 bases and J by 1 base, with 14 bases of the junction left unmatched. The length of the CDR3 is 17 residues. The CDR3 DNA reads TGTGCCATCGGAATAGCGGGAGCGCTCAGTTCCTACAATGAGCAGTTCTTC. Translated, it gives CAIGIAGALSSYNEQFF.

The J gene is TRBJ2-3, the V gene TRBV5-1; 8 nucleotides align to TRBD2. Per the germline V gene, CDR1 is SGHRS and CDR2 is YFSETQ. V shed 0 bases and J 3 bases; nucleotides not matched to a gene: 3. The CDR3 sequence is 15 residues long. The CDR3 sequence: CASSLESSGTDTQYF. CDR3 DNA sequence: TGCGCCAGCAGCTTGGAGTCTAGCGGGACAGATACGCAGTATTTT. The full variable domain, in which reference TRBV5-1 and TRBJ2-3 provide the parts outside the CDR3, is KAGVTQTPRYLIKTRGQQVTLSCSPISGHRSVSWYQQTPGQGLQFLFEYFSETQRNKGNFPGRFSGRQFSNSRSEMNVSTLELGDSALYLCASSLESSGTDTQYFGPGTRLTVL.

The J gene is TRBJ2-1, the V gene TRBV6-1; perhaps TRBD2 as D (6 bases). The CDR3 contains 12 residues. Per the germline V gene, CDR1 is MNHNS and CDR2 is SASEGT. V was pared by 8 bases and J by 10 bases, with 15 bases between. The CDR3 region is CASRWGGGEQFF. CDR3 in DNA: TGTGCCAGCCGCTGGGGTGGGGGGGAGCAGTTCTTC.

This rearrangement joins TRBV19 to TRBJ1-5; D unresolved. Germline V gene data show CDR1 as LNHDA and CDR2 as SQIVND (reference sequence). CDR3 length: 14 residues. V lost 4 bases to trimming and J lost 1 base, with 8 bases between them. DNA for the CDR3: TGTGCCAGTAGTAGGAGTTTCAGCAATCAGCCCCAGCATTTT. It codes for CASSRSFSNQPQHF.

The V call is TRBV28, the J call TRBJ2-2; D gene uncertain. Germline assignment: CDR1 MDHEN and CDR2 SYDVKM. V was shortened by 1 base and J by 6 bases, with 9 bases between the two germline ends. CDR3 length equals 14 residues. The CDR3 here is CASSLLSLSGELFF. CDR3 DNA sequence: TGTGCCAGCAGTTTATTAAGCCTTTCCGGGGAGCTGTTTTTT.

This chain uses TRBV5-1 with TRBJ2-2; possibly TRBD2 for D (5 bases). The CDR3 contains 15 residues. The ends were cut back, 4 bases at V and 1 base at J, with 11 bases in the middle. Germline CDR1 is SGHRS and CDR2 is YFSETQ. Here the CDR3 reads CASSSDGKNTGELFF. DNA of the CDR3: TGCGCCAGCAGCAGTGACGGGAAGAACACCGGGGAGCTGTTTTTT.

The chain joins TRBV28 to TRBJ1-1, with 10 bases identical to TRBD1. The CDR3 contains 16 residues. The junction had 12 bases not matched to a gene; V was cut back by 6 bases and J by 5 bases. Per the germline V gene, CDR1 is MDHEN and CDR2 is SYDVKM. CDR3 nucleotides: TGTGCCAGCAGCTCACAAACCGGGACAGGGGTTACTGAAGCTTTCTTT. This encodes CASSSQTGTGVTEAFF.

This clone turned up a few times. The rearrangement uses TRBV9 and TRBJ1-3; 9 bases fit TRBD1. The CDR3 spans 16 residues. The V and J ends lost 4 bases and 3 bases, in that order; junction bases with no gene match: 8. CDR1 is SGDLS, CDR2 YYNGEE, per germline. Written as DNA, the CDR3 is TGTGCCAGCAGCCCCGGACAGGGGAAGGGTGGAAACACCATATATTTT. Protein product: CASSPGQGKGGNTIYF.

This chain connects TRBV7-2 to TRBJ2-3; 13 bases are a match to TRBD2. Trimming at V came to 5 bases and at J to 2 bases, leaving 4 bases not matched to a gene. The CDR3 is 16 residues long. The germline CDR1 and CDR2 sequences are SGHTA and FQGNSA. The CDR3 DNA is TGTGCCAGCAGCCTAGGACTAGCGGGGGTCACAGATACGCAGTATTTT. Amino acids: CASSLGLAGVTDTQYF.

The gene calls are TRBV21-1 and TRBJ1-6; the table calls TRBD1, which could not be checked here. TRBV21-1 represents a pseudogene. The CDR3 totals 16 residues. Here the CDR3 reads CASTRREDRPNSPLHF. The CDR3 DNA sequence: TGTGCCAGCACGCGCAGGGAAGATCGTCCAAATTCACCCCTCCACTTT.

The chain combines TRBV28 with TRBJ2-5; 9 positions agree with TRBD2. The junction had 26 bases not matched to a gene; V was cut back by 8 bases and J by 4 bases. The CDR3 consists of 20 residues. The V gene's germline CDR1 is MDHEN and CDR2 SYDVKM. The CDR3 DNA follows: TGTGCCAGCTCTCAAAGAAACCCAAAGCGGGGGGCCCCCGGCGCAGAGACCCAGTACTTC. This encodes CASSQRNPKRGAPGAETQYF.

This rearrangement joins TRBV5-1 to TRBJ2-2, with a weak D call TRBD2 (5 bases). Germline-derived CDR1 and CDR2 are SGHRS and YFSETQ. Trimming pared 0 bases from V and 1 base from J, leaving 7 bases between. The CDR3 runs to 15 residues. CDR3 sequence: CASSLGGLNTGELFF. CDR3 nucleotides: TGCGCCAGCAGCTTGGGCGGGCTGAACACCGGGGAGCTGTTTTTT.

The chain is built from TRBV5-6 and TRBJ2-7; D possibly corresponds to TRBD2 (5 bases). Per the germline V gene, CDR1 is SGHDT and CDR2 is YYEEEE. V was pared by 0 bases and J by 3 bases, with 10 bases between. CDR3 length: 14 amino acids. CDR3 protein: CASSLALAIYEQYF. For the CDR3, the DNA is TGTGCCAGCAGCTTGGCCCTAGCTATCTACGAGCAGTACTTC.

The chain carries TRBV7-2 and TRBJ2-3; D possibly corresponds to TRBD2 (6 bases). Deletions cut 1 base from V and 1 base from J, with 9 bases between. CDR1 is SGHTA, CDR2 FQGNSA, per germline. The CDR3 runs 15 residues. The CDR3 DNA sequence: TGTGCCAGCAGCTTAGGGGGGGTCGGCACAGATACGCAGTATTTT. Translation: CASSLGGVGTDTQYF.

V usage is TRBV7-2 and J usage is TRBJ2-1; tentative D call: TRBD2 (5 bases). The CDR3 covers 14 residues. CDR1 is SGHTA, CDR2 FQGNSA, per germline. Trimming stripped 3 bases from V and 10 bases from J, with 16 bases between. CDR3 sequence (DNA): TGTGCCAGCAGCTTTCGGGATAAACGACTGGAGCAGTTCTTC. Protein: CASSFRDKRLEQFF.

In its sample, this clone was seen once. This chain links TRBV6-5 with TRBJ1-4; D ambiguous. The V gene's germline CDR1 is MNHEY and CDR2 SVGAGI. V lost 4 bases to trimming and J lost 1 base, with 10 bases between them. The CDR3 is made up of 15 amino acids. The CDR3 here is CASSSREGTNEKLFF. The CDR3 coding sequence is TGTGCCAGCAGTTCGCGGGAGGGAACTAATGAAAAACTGTTTTTT.